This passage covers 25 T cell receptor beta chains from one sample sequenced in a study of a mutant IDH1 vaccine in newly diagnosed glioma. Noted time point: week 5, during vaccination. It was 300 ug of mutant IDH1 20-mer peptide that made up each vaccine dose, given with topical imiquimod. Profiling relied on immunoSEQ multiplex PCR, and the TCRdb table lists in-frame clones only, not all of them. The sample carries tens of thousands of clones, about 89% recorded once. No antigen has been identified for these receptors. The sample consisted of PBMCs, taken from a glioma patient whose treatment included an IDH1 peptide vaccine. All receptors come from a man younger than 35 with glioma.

The CDR3 region has the DNA TGTGCCAGCAGCACGGGACAGGGGCAGACTGAAGCTTTCTTT. Translation gives CASSTGQGQTEAFF. The rearrangement joins TRBV9 to TRBJ1-1; 10 nucleotides match TRBD1. The CDR3 has 14 amino acids. Looked up from germline, CDR1 is SGDLS and CDR2 is YYNGEE. After removal of 4 bases from V and 5 bases from J, the junction contained 5 bases not matched to a gene.

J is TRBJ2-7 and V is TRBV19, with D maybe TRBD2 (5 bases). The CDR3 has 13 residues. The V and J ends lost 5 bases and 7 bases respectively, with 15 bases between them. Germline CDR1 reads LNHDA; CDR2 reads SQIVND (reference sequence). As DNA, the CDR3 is TGTGCCAGTAGTCAACCGGGCCGAGGGGAGCAGTACTTC. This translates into CASSQPGRGEQYF.

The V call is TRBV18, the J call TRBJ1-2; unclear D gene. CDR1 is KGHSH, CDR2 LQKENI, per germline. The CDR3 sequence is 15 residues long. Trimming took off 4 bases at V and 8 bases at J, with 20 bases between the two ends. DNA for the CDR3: TGTGCCAGCTCACAAGCCGGCGCCGGCAGCTTGGGCTACACCTTC. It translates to CASSQAGAGSLGYTF.

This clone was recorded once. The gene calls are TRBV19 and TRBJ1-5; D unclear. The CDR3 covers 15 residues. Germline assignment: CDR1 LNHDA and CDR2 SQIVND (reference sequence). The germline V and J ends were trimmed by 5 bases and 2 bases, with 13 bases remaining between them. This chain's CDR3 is CASSSRVAGNQPQHF. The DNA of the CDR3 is TGTGCCAGTAGTTCGAGGGTCGCCGGCAATCAGCCCCAGCATTTT.

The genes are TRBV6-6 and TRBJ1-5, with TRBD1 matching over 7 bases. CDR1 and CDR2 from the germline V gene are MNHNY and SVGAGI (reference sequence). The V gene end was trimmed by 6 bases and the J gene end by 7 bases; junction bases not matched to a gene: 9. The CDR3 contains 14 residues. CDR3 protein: CASSHRGTGQPQHF. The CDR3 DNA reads TGTGCCAGCAGCCACAGGGGAACGGGACAGCCCCAGCATTTT.

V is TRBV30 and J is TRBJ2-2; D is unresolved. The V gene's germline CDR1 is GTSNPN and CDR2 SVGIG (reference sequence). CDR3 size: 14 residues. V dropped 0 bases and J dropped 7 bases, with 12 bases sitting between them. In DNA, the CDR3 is TGTGCCTGGAGTGTAGGGCGAGGTGGCGGGGAGCTGTTTTTT. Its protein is CAWSVGRGGGELFF.

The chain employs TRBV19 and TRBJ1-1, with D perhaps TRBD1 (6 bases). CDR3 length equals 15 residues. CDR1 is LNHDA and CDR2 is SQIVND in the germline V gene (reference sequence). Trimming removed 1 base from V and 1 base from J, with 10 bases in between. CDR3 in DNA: TGTGCCAGTAGTATAGGGGGGCAGAGGAACACTGAAGCTTTCTTT. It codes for CASSIGGQRNTEAFF. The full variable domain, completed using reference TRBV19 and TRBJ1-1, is DGGITQSPKYLFRKEGQNVTLSCEQNLNHDAMYWYRQDPGQGLRLIYYSQIVNDFQKGDIAEGYSVSREKKESFPLTVTSAQKNPTAFYLCASSIGGQRNTEAFFGQGTRLTVV.

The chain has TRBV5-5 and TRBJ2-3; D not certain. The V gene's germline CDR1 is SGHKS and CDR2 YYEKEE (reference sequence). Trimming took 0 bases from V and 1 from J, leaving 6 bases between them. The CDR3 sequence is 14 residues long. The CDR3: CASSLGVGTDTQYF. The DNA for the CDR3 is TGTGCCAGCAGCTTGGGAGTAGGCACAGATACGCAGTATTTT.

CDR3 region: CASSYSIRFPYGYTF. The DNA of the CDR3 is TGTGCCAGCAGTTACTCGATCAGGTTTCCCTATGGCTACACCTTC. The chain combines TRBV6-5 with TRBJ1-2; D unresolved. CDR3 size: 15 residues. The germline CDR1 and CDR2 sequences are MNHEY and SVGAGI. The V end lost 0 bases, the J end lost 4 bases, and 12 bases lay between the germline ends.

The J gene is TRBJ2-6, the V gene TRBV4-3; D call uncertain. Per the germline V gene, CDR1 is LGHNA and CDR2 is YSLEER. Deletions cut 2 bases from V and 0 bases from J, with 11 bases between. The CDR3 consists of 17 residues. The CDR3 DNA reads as TGCGCCAGCAGCCAAAACCCTCGGAACTCTGGGGCCAACGTCCTGACTTTC. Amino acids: CASSQNPRNSGANVLTF.

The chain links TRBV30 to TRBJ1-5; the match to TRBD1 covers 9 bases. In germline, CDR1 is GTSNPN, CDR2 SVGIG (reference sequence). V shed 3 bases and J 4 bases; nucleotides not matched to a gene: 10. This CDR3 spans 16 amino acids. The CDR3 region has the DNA TGTGCCTGGAGCCGAGGAAAGACAGGGGGAAATCAGCCCCAGCATTTT. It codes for CAWSRGKTGGNQPQHF.

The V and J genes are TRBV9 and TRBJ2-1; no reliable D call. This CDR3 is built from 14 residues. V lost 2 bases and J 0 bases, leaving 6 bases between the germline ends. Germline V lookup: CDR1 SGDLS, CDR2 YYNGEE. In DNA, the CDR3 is TGTGCCAGCAGCGTGGGTAGCTCCTACAATGAGCAGTTCTTC. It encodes CASSVGSSYNEQFF. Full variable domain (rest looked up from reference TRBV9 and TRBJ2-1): DSGVTQTPKHLITATGQRVTLRCSPRSGDLSVYWYQQSLDQGLQFLIQYYNGEERAKGNILERFSAQQFPDLHSELNLSSLELGDSALYFCASSVGSSYNEQFFGPGTRLTVL.

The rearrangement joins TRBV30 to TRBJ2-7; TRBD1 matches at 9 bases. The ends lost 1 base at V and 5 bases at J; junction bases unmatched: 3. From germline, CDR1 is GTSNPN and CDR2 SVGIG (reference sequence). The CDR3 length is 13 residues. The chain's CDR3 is CAWSAGTGNEQYF. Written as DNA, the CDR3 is TGTGCCTGGAGTGCAGGGACAGGGAACGAGCAGTACTTC.

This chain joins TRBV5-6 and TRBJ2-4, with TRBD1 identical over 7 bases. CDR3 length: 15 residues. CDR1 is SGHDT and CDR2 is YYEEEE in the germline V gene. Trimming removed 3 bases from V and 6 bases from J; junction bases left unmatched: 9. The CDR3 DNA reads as TGTGCCAGCAGCTACGCAGGGGGTCGAGGAAACATTCAGTACTTC. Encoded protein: CASSYAGGRGNIQYF.

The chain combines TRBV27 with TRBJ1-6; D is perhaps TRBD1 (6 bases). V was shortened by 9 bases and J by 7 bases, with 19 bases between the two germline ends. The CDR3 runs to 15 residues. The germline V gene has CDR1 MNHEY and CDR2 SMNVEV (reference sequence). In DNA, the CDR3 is TGTGCCAGTCCTTATCGGGGGGCAGGGAATTCACCCCTCCACTTT. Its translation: CASPYRGAGNSPLHF.

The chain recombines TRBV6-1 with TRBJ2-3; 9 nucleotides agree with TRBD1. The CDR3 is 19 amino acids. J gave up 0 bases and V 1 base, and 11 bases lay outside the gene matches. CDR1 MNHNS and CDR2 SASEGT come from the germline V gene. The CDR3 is CASSEVRTGVMTSTDTQYF. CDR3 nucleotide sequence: TGTGCCAGCAGTGAAGTCCGGACAGGGGTGATGACTAGCACAGATACGCAGTATTTT.

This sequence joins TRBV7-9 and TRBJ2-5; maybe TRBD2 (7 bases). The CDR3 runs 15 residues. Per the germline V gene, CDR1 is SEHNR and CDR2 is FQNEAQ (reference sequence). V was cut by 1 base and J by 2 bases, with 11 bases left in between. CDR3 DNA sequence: TGTGCCAGCAGCTTAGAAGGGGGGGAGCAAGAGACCCAGTACTTC. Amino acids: CASSLEGGEQETQYF.

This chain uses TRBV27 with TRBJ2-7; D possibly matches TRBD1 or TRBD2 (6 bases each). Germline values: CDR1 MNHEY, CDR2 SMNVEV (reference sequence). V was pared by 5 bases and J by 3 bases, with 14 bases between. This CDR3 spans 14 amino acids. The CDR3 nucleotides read TGTGCCAGCAGTGCGGGACAACGGTTCTACGAGCAGTACTTC. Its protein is CASSAGQRFYEQYF.

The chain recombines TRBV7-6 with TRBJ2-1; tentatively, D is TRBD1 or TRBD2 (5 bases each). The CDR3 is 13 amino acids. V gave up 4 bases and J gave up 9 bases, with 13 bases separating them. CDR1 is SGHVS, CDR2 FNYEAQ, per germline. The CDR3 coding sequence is TGTGCCAGCAGCTGGGCCGGGGCGGGTGAGCAGTTCTTC. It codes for CASSWAGAGEQFF.

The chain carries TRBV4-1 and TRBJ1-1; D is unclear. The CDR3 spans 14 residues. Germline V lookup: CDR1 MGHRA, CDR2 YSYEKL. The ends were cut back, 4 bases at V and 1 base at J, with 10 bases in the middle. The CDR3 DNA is TGCGCCAGCAGCCGCATTCATGCGAACACTGAAGCTTTCTTT. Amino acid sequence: CASSRIHANTEAFF.

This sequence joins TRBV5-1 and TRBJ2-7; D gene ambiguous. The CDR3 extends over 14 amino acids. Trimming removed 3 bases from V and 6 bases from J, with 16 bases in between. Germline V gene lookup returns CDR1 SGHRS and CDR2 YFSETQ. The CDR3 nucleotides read TGCGCCAGCAGCTCCCGCCGGAGTGCGCGCGAGCAGTACTTC. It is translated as CASSSRRSAREQYF. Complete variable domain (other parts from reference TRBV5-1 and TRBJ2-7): KAGVTQTPRYLIKTRGQQVTLSCSPISGHRSVSWYQQTPGQGLQFLFEYFSETQRNKGNFPGRFSGRQFSNSRSEMNVSTLELGDSALYLCASSSRRSAREQYFGPGTRLTVT.

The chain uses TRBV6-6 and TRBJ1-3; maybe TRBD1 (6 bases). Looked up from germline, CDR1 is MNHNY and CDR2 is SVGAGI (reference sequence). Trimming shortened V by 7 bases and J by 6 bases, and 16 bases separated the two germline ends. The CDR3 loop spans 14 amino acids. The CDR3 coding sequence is TGTGCCAGCATTACCGGGGGCGGCATAAACACCATATATTTT. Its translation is CASITGGGINTIYF.

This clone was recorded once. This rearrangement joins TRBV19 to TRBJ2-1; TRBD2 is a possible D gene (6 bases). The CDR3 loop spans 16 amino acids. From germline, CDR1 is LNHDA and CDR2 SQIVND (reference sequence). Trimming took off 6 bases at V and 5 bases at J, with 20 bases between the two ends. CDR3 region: CASRRAGGGPHNEQFF. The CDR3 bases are TGTGCCAGTAGACGAGCTGGAGGAGGGCCCCACAATGAGCAGTTCTTC.

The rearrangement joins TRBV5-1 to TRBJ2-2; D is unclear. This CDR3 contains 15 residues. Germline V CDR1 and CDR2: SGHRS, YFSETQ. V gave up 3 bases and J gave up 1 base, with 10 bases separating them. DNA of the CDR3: TGCGCCAGCAGCTCTGGGCTGGTGAACACCGGGGAGCTGTTTTTT. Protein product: CASSSGLVNTGELFF.

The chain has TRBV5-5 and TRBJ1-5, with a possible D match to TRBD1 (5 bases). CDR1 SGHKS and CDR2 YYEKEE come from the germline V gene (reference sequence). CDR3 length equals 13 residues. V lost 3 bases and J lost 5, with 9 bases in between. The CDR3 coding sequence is TGTGCCAGCAGCTGGGACGGATATCAGCCCCAGCATTTT. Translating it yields CASSWDGYQPQHF.